This paragraph reports one TCR beta chain. Its antigen is unidentified. These data originate in a study of cytomegalovirus exposure and HLA in healthy donors. Germline V CDR1 and CDR2: LNHDA, SQIVND (reference sequence). The CDR3 sequence is 13 residues long. Deletions cut 2 bases from V and 3 bases from J, with 6 bases between. The PCR ran on 60 Vbeta and 13 Jbeta primers. Original processing notes: In a later analysis, of around 80 million unique beta chains, around 11 million appeared in at least two donors. Sequencing was performed with immunoSEQ multiplex PCR; in TCRdb, only in-frame clones are kept and a portion is missing. That table is the source of V, J and clone size, and D and trimming were worked out from the DNA. Among more than 95,000 clones listed, under 85% were seen once. Findings and limits, study-wide: With high specificity and sensitivity, the classifier reportedly diagnosed cytomegalovirus status.

This chain links TRBV19 with TRBJ2-3; D ambiguous. Sample: PBMCs. This receptor was obtained from a man aged 18 to 35 in good health and CMV-seronegative. The CDR3 is CASSIPGTDTQYF. CDR3 nucleotides: TGTGCCAGTAGTATACCCGGGACAGATACGCAGTATTTT.